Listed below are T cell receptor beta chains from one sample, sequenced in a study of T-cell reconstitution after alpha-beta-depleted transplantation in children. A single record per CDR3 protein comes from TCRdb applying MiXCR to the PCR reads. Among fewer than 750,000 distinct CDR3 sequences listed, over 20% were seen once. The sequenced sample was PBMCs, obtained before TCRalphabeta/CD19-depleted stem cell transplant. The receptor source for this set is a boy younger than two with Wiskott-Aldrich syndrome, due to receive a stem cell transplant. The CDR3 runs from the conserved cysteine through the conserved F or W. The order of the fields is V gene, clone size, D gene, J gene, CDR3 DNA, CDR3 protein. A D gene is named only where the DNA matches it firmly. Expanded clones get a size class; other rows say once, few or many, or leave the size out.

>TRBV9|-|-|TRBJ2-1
TGTGCCAGCAGCGTTCAGGGAGGTGTGCAGTTCTTC
CASSVQGGVQFF
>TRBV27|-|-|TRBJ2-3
TGTGCCAGCAGTTTAGGGGGTTTAGGCACAGATACGCAGTATTTT
CASSLGGLGTDTQYF
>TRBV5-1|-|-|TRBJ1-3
TGCGCCAGCAGCTTGGGACGGGCCGAAGGAAACACCATATATTTT
CASSLGRAEGNTIYF
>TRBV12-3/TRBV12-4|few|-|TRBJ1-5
TGTGCCAGCAGTGGAACAGGGACCGGGGATGGGAACAATCAGCCCCAGCATTTT
CASSGTGTGDGNNQPQHF
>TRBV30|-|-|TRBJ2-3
TGTGCCTGGAGTGTACGCGAGATCCGCACAGATACGCAGTATTTT
CAWSVREIRTDTQYF
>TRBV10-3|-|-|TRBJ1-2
TGTGCCATCAGTGAGTCTGGTGGCTACACCTTC
CAISESGGYTF
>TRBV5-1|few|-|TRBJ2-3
TGCGCCAGTCAAGGGGACACAGATACGCAGTATTTT
CASQGDTDTQYF
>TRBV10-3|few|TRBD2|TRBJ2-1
TGTGCCATCAGGGGACTAGCATCCTACAATGAGCAGTTCTTC
CAIRGLASYNEQFF
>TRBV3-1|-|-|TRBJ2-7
TGTGCCAGCAGCCAAGAATGGGGTACGAGCTCCTACGAGCAGTACTTC
CASSQEWGTSSYEQYF
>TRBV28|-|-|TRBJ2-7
TGTGCCAGCCGACAGACGTCCTACGAGCAGTACTTC
CASRQTSYEQYF
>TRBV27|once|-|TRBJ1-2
TGTGCCAGCAGTTCCCGGACCAACAAGCATAACTATGGCTACACCTTC
CASSSRTNKHNYGYTF
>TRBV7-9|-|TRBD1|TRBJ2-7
TGTGCCAGCAGCTTGGGGGACAGGCGAACCTACGAGCAGTACTTC
CASSLGDRRTYEQYF
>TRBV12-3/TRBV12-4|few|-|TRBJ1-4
TGTGCCAGCAAGATTCGAGGAGAAAAACTGTTTTTT
CASKIRGEKLFF
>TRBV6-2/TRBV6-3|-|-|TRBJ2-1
TGTGCCAGCAGTTACTCGATAAGTCCCAGGGCTAGCTCCTACAATGAGCAGTTCTTC
CASSYSISPRASSYNEQFF
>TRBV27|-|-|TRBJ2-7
TGTGCCAGCAGTTTATACCCCGTCGACTCCTACGAGCAGTACTTC
CASSLYPVDSYEQYF
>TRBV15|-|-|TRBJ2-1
TGTGCCACCAGCAGAGATCTCCCGGGCCCTCACAATGAGCAGTTCTTC
CATSRDLPGPHNEQFF
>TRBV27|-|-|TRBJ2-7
TGTGCCAGCAGTTTTTATGCTAACTCCGAGCAGTACTTC
CASSFYANSEQYF
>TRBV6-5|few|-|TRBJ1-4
TGTGCCAGCAGTTACTCAAGCCGGGGCGAAAAACTGTTTTTT
CASSYSSRGEKLFF
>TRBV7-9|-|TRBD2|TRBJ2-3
TGTGCCAGCAGCCCGGGGACTAGCGGTTTCTTGGATACGCAGTATTTT
CASSPGTSGFLDTQYF
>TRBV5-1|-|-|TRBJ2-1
TGCGCCAGCAGCTTGGAGGCCCGGCGGCGACGCTCCTACAATGAGCAGTTCTTC
CASSLEARRRRSYNEQFF
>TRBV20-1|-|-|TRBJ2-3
TGCAGTGCTACCAGGACAGCCCCAGATACGCAGTATTTT
CSATRTAPDTQYF
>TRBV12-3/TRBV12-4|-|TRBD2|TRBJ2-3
TGTGCCAGCAGTCGACGACTAGCGGTGCAGTATTTT
CASSRRLAVQYF
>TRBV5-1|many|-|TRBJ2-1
TGCGCCAGCAGTCTGGCCGTAGGAGGCAATGAGCAGTTCTTC
CASSLAVGGNEQFF
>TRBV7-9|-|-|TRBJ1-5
TGTGCCAGCAGCTTAATGGGGAGCAATCAGCCCCAGCATTTT
CASSLMGSNQPQHF
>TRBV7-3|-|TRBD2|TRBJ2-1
TGTGCCAGCAGCTTTTACAGGGCTAGCGGGAGAGGTTCAAATGAGCAGTTCTTC
CASSFYRASGRGSNEQFF
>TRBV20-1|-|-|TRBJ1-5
TGCAGTGCTAGCTCTGAGGGGGGAAGCAATCAGCCCCAGCATTTT
CSASSEGGSNQPQHF
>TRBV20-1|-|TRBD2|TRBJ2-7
TGCAGTGCCCACAAGGCGAGCGGGAGGGCCGGGGGCTACGAGCAGTACTTC
CSAHKASGRAGGYEQYF
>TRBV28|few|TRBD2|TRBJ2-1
TGTGCCAGCAGTCCGCAAAACCAACTAGCGGGACGTCCAGATGTGCAGTTCTTC
CASSPQNQLAGRPDVQFF
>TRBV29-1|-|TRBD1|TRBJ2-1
TGCAGCGTTGAAGATCCAGGGGGCTACAATGAGCAGTTCTTC
CSVEDPGGYNEQFF
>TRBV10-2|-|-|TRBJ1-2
TGCGCCAGCAGTGTGACGAGGGAGAGTCCTAGTGGCTACACCTTC
CASSVTRESPSGYTF
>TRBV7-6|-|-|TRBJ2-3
TGTGCCAGCAGCTTGCTGGCGGGGCCGTGGCGCACAGATACGCAGTATTTT
CASSLLAGPWRTDTQYF
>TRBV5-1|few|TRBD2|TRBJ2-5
TGCGCCAGCAGCTGGGTGACTAGCGGGGATCAAGAGACCCAGTACTTC
CASSWVTSGDQETQYF
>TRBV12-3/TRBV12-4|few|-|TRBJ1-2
TGTGCCAGCAGCCTGAACAGAATGGGTAACTATGGCTACACCTTC
CASSLNRMGNYGYTF
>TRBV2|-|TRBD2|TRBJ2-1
TGTGCCAGCAGTGATCCGGCTAGCGGGAGGTATAATGAGCAGTTCTTC
CASSDPASGRYNEQFF
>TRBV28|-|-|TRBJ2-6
TGTGCCAGCAGCCTCCGGGGGTATGGGGCCAACGTCCTGACTTTC
CASSLRGYGANVLTF
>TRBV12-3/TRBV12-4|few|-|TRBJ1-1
TGTGCCAGCAGTTTTGGACAGACGAACACTGAAGCTTTCTTT
CASSFGQTNTEAFF
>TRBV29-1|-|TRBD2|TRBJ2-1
TGCAGCGTCCTACTAGCGGACTCCTACAATGAGCAGTTCTTC
CSVLLADSYNEQFF
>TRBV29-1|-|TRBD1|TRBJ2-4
TGCAGCGTCGGATTCCGTGGACAGGGGGATTTCAAAAACATTCAGTACTTC
CSVGFRGQGDFKNIQYF
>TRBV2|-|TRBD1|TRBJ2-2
TGTGCCAGCAGCGCTACCGGGACAGGGTACACCGGGGAGCTGTTTTTT
CASSATGTGYTGELFF
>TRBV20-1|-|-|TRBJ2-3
TGCAGTGCTCTAGAGGGATATGGAGATACGCAGTATTTT
CSALEGYGDTQYF
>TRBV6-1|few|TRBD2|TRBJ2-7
TGTGCCAGCAGAACTAGCGAACGTTCCTACGAGCAGTACTTC
CASRTSERSYEQYF
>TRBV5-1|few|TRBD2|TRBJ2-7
TGCGCCAGCAGCTTGGACACTAGCGGGCCACACTACGAGCAGTACTTC
CASSLDTSGPHYEQYF
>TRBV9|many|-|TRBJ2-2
TGTGCCAGCAGCGTAGGAATGGGAGGCGGGGACACCGGGGAGCTGTTTTTT
CASSVGMGGGDTGELFF
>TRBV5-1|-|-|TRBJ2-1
TGCGCCAGCAGCTTGGCAGTAAGGCTAGCCGGATACTCAAACTCCTACAATGAGCAGTTCTTC
CASSLAVRLAGYSNSYNEQFF
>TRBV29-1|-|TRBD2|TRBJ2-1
TGCAGCGTCGTGGGACTAGCGGGAAACGATGAGCAGTTCTTC
CSVVGLAGNDEQFF
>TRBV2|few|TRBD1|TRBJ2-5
TGTGCCAGCAGAGAAGGGGGCAGGGTCCTCAGTCAAGAGACCCAGTACTTC
CASREGGRVLSQETQYF
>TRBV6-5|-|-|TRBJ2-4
TGTGCCAGCAGTTACTCGATAGATAGAAACATTCAGTACTTC
CASSYSIDRNIQYF
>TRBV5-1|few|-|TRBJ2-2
TGCGCCAGCAGTGACGGAGGAGGGACCGGGGAGCTGTTTTTT
CASSDGGGTGELFF
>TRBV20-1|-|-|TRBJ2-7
TGCAGTGCTAGATTATTGGTTAGCTCCTACGAGCAGTACTTC
CSARLLVSSYEQYF
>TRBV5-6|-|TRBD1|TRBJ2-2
TGTGCCAGCAGCAGGGTGGACAGGAGAGACACCGGGGAGCTGTTTTTT
CASSRVDRRDTGELFF